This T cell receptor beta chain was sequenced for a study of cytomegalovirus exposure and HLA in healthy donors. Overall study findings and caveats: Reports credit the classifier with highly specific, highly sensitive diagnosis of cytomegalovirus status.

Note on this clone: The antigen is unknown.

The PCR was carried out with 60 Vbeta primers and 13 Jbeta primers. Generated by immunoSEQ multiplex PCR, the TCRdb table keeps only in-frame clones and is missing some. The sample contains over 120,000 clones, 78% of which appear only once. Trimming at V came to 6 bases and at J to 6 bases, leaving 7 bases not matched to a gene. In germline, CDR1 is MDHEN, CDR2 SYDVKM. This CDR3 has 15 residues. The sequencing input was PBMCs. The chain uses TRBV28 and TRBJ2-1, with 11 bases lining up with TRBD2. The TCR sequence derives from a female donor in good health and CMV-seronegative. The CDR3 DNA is TGTGCCAGCAGCCCCACACTAGCGGGAGTCAATGAGCAGTTCTTC. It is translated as CASSPTLAGVNEQFF.